These 17 T cell receptor beta chains came from one sample sequenced in a study of cytomegalovirus exposure and HLA in healthy donors. A multiplex PCR was run with 60 Vbeta primers and 13 Jbeta primers. Profiled with immunoSEQ multiplex PCR; TCRdb holds only in-frame clones, not every one. The table lists approximately 100,000 clones, less than 80% of them singletons. Source material: PBMCs. The receptors stem from a man aged 35 to 55 in good health and CMV-seronegative.

A remark on this clone: Other DNA sequences within the sample encode an identical CDR3. The chain has TRBV6-1 and TRBJ2-3, with 14 bases aligning to TRBD2. The V and J ends lost 2 bases and 1 base, in that order; junction bases with no gene match: 2. Germline CDR1 reads MNHNS; CDR2 reads SASEGT. CDR3 length: 17 amino acids. The CDR3 region has the DNA TGTGCCAGCAGTGAATCGGGACTAGCGGGGGGCACAGATACGCAGTATTTT. Translated: CASSESGLAGGTDTQYF.

The V and J genes are TRBV19 and TRBJ2-5; D might be TRBD2 (6 bases). The germline gives CDR1 LNHDA, CDR2 SQIVND (reference sequence). The V end was cut by 7 bases, the J end by 5 bases, with 20 bases between. CDR3 length equals 15 residues. The CDR3 spells CASMPGRRNTETQYF. CDR3 nucleotides: TGTGCCAGTATGCCGGGGAGGCGCAATACGGAGACCCAGTACTTC.

This clone was counted only a few times. The V gene is TRBV2, the J gene TRBJ1-5, with 8 nucleotides matching TRBD1. The length of the CDR3 is 14 residues. Unmatched junction bases numbered 4, after V lost 7 bases and J lost 2 bases. Per germline, CDR1 SNHLY and CDR2 FYNNEI. The CDR3 nucleotides read TGTGCCAGCACTCAGGACAGGGGCAATCAGCCCCAGCATTTT. This sequence encodes CASTQDRGNQPQHF. Looking up the rest from reference TRBV2 and TRBJ1-5 gives the full variable domain: EPEVTQTPSHQVTQMGQEVILRCVPISNHLYFYWYRQILGQKVEFLVSFYNNEISEKSEIFDDQFSVERPDGSNFTLKIRSTKLEDSAMYFCASTQDRGNQPQHFGDGTRLSIL.

V usage is TRBV6-6 and J usage is TRBJ2-1, with D possibly matching TRBD1 (6 bases). Between the trimmed V and J ends, which lost 7 bases and 0 bases, there was a span of 13 bases. CDR1 and CDR2 from the germline V gene are MNHNY and SVGAGI (reference sequence). The CDR3 covers 15 residues. The CDR3 nucleotides read TGTGCCAGCAACCTAGACAGGCCCTCCTACAATGAGCAGTTCTTC. As protein: CASNLDRPSYNEQFF.

The genes are TRBV6-5 and TRBJ1-1; 7 bases are shared with TRBD1. V dropped 2 bases and J dropped 6; count of bases not matched to a gene: 6. CDR1 and CDR2 (germline): MNHEY, SVGAGI. This CDR3 comprises 14 residues. CDR3 residues: CASSYADRESEAFF. The CDR3 DNA follows: TGTGCCAGCAGTTACGCCGACAGGGAGTCTGAAGCTTTCTTT.

V and J are TRBV6-5 and TRBJ1-5, with a tentative D call TRBD1 (6 bases). CDR3 length: 12 residues. CDR1 and CDR2 (germline): MNHEY, SVGAGI. V lost 9 bases and J 3 bases, leaving 9 bases between the germline ends. CDR3 sequence: CASRQANQPQHF. The CDR3 DNA is TGTGCCAGTAGACAGGCCAATCAGCCCCAGCATTTT.

This clone was seen only once. J is TRBJ2-2 and V is TRBV18, with no clear D. The CDR3 runs 13 residues. V gave up 5 bases and J gave up 5 bases, with 9 bases separating them. Germline V gene data show CDR1 as KGHSH and CDR2 as LQKENI. DNA for the CDR3: TGTGCCAGCTCATTTCAGTTGACCGGGGAGCTGTTTTTT. Protein: CASSFQLTGELFF. The full variable domain, completed using reference TRBV18 and TRBJ2-2, is NAGVMQNPRHLVRRRGQEARLRCSPMKGHSHVYWYRQLPEEGLKFMVYLQKENIIDESGMPKERFSAEFPKEGPSILRIQQVVRGDSAAYFCASSFQLTGELFFGEGSRLTVL.

The sample holds one count of this clone. The gene calls are TRBV4-1 and TRBJ1-1; TRBD1 matches at 9 bases. V lost 2 bases and J lost 0; bases outside the gene matches: 1. Germline V gene lookup returns CDR1 MGHRA and CDR2 YSYEKL. CDR3 length: 15 residues. The CDR3, as DNA: TGCGCCAGCAGCCAACGACAGGGGGTGAACACTGAAGCTTTCTTT. Protein: CASSQRQGVNTEAFF.

The sample holds a few counts of this clone. Its ends do not fully match the called genes, so a read error is possible. The rearrangement uses TRBV7-9 and TRBJ1-1; 8 nucleotides agree with TRBD1. This CDR3 comprises 14 residues. Germline CDR1 and CDR2: SEHNR and FQNEAQ (reference sequence). CDR3 sequence reads: CSSSLGTGVTEAFF. The CDR3 bases are TGTTCCAGCAGCTTAGGGACAGGCGTTACTGAAGCTTTCTTT.

The gene calls are TRBV7-3 and TRBJ2-2; TRBD1 is a possible D gene (8 bases). The V and J ends lost 1 base and 4 bases respectively, with 10 bases between them. The CDR3 has 15 residues. Germline V lookup: CDR1 SGHTA, CDR2 FQGTGA. CDR3 coding DNA: TGTGCCAGCAGCTTAAACAGGGGGGGCACCGGGGAGCTGTTTTTT. Protein sequence: CASSLNRGGTGELFF.

This clone is a singleton in its sample. The V call is TRBV5-1, the J call TRBJ1-4; 8 bases match TRBD1. Germline CDR1 is SGHRS and CDR2 is YFSETQ. The CDR3 is 16 residues long. V lost 2 bases, J lost 5 bases, and 8 bases stayed unmatched. The CDR3 region has the DNA TGCGCCAGCAGCTTCGACACAGGGGGAGGGAATGAAAAACTGTTTTTT. It is translated as CASSFDTGGGNEKLFF.

The CDR3 loop is CATSRDRGNNEQFF. DNA of the CDR3: TGTGCCACCAGTCGGGACAGGGGAAACAATGAGCAGTTCTTC. The chain uses TRBV15 and TRBJ2-1; the match to TRBD1 covers 10 bases. Germline trimming cut 6 bases from V and 5 bases from J; bases unmatched to any gene: 4. Germline-derived CDR1 and CDR2 are LNHNV and YYDKDF (reference sequence). The CDR3 is made up of 14 amino acids.

This clone has a handful of counts. The V and J genes are TRBV5-4 and TRBJ1-3; D unresolved. The CDR3 is made up of 14 amino acids. The V end was cut by 5 bases, the J end by 2 bases, with 11 bases between. The germline V gene has CDR1 SGHNT and CDR2 YYREEE (reference sequence). The CDR3 nucleotides read TGTGCCAGCAGACCTTCGGGAGCTGGAAACACCATATATTTT. Its protein is CASRPSGAGNTIYF.

This chain links TRBV7-3 with TRBJ2-1; 7 bases map to TRBD2. V was pared by 5 bases and J by 0 bases, with 7 bases of the junction left unmatched. The CDR3 is 16 amino acids. Germline loops: CDR1 SGHTA, CDR2 FQGTGA. CDR3 nucleotide sequence: TGTGCCAGCAGCCAAGCGGGGTCCCGCTCCTACAATGAGCAGTTCTTC. Translation gives CASSQAGSRSYNEQFF.

The chain has TRBV19 and TRBJ1-2, with D unresolved. Germline V gene sequence: CDR1 LNHDA, CDR2 SQIVND (reference sequence). The CDR3 loop spans 15 amino acids. Trimming took 3 bases from V and 8 from J, leaving 19 bases between them. CDR3 protein: CASSIDYNARFGYTF. In DNA form, the CDR3 reads TGTGCCAGTAGTATCGACTACAACGCGCGTTTCGGCTACACCTTC.

The chain combines TRBV5-6 with TRBJ1-6; D gene uncertain. Germline V gene data show CDR1 as SGHDT and CDR2 as YYEEEE. V dropped 0 bases and J dropped 3 bases, with 7 bases sitting between them. There are 15 residues in the CDR3. The CDR3 loop is CASSLGQDYNSPLHF. In nucleotides, the CDR3 is TGTGCCAGCAGCTTGGGGCAGGACTATAATTCACCCCTCCACTTT.

This clone was found once. The genes are TRBV13 and TRBJ2-7, with 10 bases identical to TRBD1. V trimming: 2 bases; J trimming: 5 bases; junction bases outside the gene matches: 6. Per the germline V gene, CDR1 is PRHDT and CDR2 is FYEKMQ (reference sequence). CDR3 length: 15 amino acids. CDR3 bases: TGTGCCAGCAGCTTACCCGGGACAGGGGAAGACGAGCAGTACTTC. Translated: CASSLPGTGEDEQYF.